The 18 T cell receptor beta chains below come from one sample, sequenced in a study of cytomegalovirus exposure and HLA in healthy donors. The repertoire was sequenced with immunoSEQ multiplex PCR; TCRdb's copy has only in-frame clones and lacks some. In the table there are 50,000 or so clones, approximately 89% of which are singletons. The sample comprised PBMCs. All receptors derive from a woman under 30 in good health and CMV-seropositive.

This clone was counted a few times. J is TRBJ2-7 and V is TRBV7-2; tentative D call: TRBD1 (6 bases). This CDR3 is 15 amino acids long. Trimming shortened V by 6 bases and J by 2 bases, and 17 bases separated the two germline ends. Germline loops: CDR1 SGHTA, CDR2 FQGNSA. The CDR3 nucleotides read TGTGCCAGCAGGGAGGCATGGGGGCGAACCTACGAGCAGTACTTC. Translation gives CASREAWGRTYEQYF.

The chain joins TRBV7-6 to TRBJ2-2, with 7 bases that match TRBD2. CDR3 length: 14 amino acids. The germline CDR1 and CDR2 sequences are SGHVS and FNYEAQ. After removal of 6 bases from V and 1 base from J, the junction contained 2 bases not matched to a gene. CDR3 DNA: TGTGCCAGCAGGGCTAGCGGGAACACCGGGGAGCTGTTTTTT. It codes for CASRASGNTGELFF.

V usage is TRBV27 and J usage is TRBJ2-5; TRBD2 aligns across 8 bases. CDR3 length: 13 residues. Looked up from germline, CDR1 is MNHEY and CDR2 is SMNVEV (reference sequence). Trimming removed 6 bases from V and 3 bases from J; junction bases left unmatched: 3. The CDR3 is CASRHGGEETQYF. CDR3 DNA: TGTGCCAGCAGACACGGGGGGGAAGAGACCCAGTACTTC.

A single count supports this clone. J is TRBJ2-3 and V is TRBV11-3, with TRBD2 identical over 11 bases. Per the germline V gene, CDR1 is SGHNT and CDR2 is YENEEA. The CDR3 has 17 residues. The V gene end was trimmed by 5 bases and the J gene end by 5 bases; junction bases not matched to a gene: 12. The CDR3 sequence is CASSTGLAGYAGDTQYF. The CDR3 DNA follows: TGTGCCAGCAGCACTGGACTAGCGGGCTACGCCGGAGATACGCAGTATTTT.

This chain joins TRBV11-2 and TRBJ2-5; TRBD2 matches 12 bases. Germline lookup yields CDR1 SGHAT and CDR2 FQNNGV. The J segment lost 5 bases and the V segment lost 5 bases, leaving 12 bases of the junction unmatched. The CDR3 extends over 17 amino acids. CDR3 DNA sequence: TGTGCCAGCAGCCGTACTAGCGGGGGGCCACTGAGGGAGACCCAGTACTTC. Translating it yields CASSRTSGGPLRETQYF.

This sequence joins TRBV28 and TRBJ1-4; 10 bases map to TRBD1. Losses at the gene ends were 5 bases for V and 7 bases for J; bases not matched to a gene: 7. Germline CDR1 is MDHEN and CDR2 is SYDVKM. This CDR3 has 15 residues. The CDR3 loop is CASSRTGGLGEKLFF. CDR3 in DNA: TGTGCCAGCAGTAGGACAGGGGGTTTGGGTGAAAAACTGTTTTTT.

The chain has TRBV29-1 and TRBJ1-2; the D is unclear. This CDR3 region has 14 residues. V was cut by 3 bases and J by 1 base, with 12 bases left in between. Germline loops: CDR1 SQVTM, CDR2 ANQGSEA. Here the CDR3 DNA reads TGCAGCGTTGATCTTCTTCGGGATAACTATGGCTACACCTTC. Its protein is CSVDLLRDNYGYTF.

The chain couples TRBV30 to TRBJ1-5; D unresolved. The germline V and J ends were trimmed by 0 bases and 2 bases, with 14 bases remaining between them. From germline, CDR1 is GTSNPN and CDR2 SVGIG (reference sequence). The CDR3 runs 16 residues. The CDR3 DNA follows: TGTGCCTGGAGTGTGGCGGGAGGTGGCGGCAATCAGCCCCAGCATTTT. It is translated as CAWSVAGGGGNQPQHF.

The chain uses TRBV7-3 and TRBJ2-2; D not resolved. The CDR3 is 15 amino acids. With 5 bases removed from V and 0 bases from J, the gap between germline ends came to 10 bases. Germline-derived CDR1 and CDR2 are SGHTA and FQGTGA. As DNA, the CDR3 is TGTGCCAGCAGCCTAGGTCACGCGAACACCGGGGAGCTGTTTTTT. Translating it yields CASSLGHANTGELFF.

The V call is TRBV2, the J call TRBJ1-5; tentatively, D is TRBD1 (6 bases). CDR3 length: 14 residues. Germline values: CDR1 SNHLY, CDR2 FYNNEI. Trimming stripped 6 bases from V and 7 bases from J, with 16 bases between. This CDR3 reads CASSALQGAQPQHF. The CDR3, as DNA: TGTGCCAGCAGCGCCTTACAGGGAGCCCAGCCCCAGCATTTT.

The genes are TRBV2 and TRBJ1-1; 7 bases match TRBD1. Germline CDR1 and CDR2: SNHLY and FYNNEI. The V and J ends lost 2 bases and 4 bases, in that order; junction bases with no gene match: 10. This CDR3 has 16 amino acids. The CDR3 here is CASSEWVTGIGTEAFF. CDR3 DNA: TGTGCCAGCAGTGAATGGGTGACAGGGATTGGCACTGAAGCTTTCTTT. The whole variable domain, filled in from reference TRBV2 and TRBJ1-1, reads EPEVTQTPSHQVTQMGQEVILRCVPISNHLYFYWYRQILGQKVEFLVSFYNNEISEKSEIFDDQFSVERPDGSNFTLKIRSTKLEDSAMYFCASSEWVTGIGTEAFFGQGTRLTVV.

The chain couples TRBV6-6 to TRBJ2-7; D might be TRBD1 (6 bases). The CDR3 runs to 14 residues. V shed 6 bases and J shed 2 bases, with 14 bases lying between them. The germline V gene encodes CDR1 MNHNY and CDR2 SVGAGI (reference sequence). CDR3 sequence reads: CASSSGTTTYEQYF. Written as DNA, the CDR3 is TGTGCCAGCAGCTCGGGGACAACCACCTACGAGCAGTACTTC.

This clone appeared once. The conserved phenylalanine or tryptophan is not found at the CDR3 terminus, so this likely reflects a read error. Written as DNA, the CDR3 is TGTGCCAGCAGTTCCGACATCTACGAGCAGTACTCC. Translation: CASSSDIYEQYS. The chain links TRBV28 to TRBJ2-7; unclear D gene. The CDR3 runs to 12 residues. Germline CDR1 and CDR2: MDHEN and SYDVKM. Trimming took off 4 bases at V and 3 bases at J, with 7 bases between the two ends.

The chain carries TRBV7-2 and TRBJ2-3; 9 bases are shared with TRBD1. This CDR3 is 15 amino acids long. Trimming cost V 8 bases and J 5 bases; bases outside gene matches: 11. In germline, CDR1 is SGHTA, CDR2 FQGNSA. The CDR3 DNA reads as TGTGCCAGCGGGTTTGGGACAGGGCAAATAGATACGCAGTATTTT. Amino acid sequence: CASGFGTGQIDTQYF.

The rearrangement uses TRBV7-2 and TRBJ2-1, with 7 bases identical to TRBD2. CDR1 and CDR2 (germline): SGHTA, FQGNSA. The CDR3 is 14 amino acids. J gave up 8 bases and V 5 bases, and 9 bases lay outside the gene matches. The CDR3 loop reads CASSLGGSSHEQFF. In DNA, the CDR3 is TGTGCCAGCAGCCTGGGGGGGTCGTCCCATGAGCAGTTCTTC.

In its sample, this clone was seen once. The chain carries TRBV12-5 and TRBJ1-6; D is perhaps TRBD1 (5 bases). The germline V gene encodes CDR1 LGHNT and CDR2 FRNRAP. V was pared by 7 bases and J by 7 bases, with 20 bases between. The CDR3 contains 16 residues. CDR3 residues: CASVSLPGGKNSPLHF. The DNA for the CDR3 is TGTGCTAGTGTCAGTCTTCCTGGGGGGAAAAATTCACCCCTCCACTTT.

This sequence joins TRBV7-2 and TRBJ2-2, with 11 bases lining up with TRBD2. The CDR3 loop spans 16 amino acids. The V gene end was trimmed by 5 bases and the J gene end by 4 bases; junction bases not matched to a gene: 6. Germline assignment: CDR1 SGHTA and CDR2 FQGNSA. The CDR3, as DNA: TGTGCCAGCAGCCTTAGCGGGGGGGCCGGCACCGGGGAGCTGTTTTTT. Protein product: CASSLSGGAGTGELFF.

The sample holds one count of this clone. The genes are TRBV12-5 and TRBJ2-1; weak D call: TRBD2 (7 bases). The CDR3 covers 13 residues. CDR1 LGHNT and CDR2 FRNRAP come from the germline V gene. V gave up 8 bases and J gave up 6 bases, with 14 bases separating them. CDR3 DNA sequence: TGTGCTAGTCTTAGGGGGGGTATCAATGAGCAGTTCTTC. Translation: CASLRGGINEQFF.